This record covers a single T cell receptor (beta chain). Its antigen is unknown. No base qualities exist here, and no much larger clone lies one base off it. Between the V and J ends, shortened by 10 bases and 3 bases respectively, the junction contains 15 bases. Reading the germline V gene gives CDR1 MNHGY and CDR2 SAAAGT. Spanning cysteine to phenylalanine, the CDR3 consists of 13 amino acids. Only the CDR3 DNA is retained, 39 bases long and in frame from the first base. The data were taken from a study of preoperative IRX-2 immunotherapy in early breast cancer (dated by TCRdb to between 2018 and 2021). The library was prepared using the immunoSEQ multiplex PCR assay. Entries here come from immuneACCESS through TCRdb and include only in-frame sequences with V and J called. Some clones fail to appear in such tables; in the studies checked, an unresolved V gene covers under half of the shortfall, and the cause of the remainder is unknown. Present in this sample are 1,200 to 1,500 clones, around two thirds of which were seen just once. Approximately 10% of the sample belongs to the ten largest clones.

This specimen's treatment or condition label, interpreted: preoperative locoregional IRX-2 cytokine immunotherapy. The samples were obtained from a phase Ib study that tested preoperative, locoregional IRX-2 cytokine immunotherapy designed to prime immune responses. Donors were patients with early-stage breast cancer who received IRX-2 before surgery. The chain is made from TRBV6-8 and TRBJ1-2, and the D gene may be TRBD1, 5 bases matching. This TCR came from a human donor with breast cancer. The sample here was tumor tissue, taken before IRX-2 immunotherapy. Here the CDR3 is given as CAISPTEDYGYTF. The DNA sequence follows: TGTGCCATCAGCCCGACAGAGGACTATGGCTACACCTTC.